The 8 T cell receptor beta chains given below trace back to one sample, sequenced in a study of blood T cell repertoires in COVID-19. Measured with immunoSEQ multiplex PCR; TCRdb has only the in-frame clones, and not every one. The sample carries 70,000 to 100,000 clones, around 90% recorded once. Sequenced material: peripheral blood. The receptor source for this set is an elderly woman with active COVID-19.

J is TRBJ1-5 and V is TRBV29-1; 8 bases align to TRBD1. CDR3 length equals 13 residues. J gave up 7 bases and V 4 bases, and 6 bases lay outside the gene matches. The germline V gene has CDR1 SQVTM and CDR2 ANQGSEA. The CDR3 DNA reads TGCAGCGTTGGGACAGGGAGGGGACAGCCCCAGCATTTT. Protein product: CSVGTGRGQPQHF.

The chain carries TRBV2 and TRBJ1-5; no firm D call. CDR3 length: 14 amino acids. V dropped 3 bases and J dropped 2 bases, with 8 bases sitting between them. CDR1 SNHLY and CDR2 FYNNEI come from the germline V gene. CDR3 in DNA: TGTGCCAGCAGTGAGCGGCAAGGCAATCAGCCCCAGCATTTT. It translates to CASSERQGNQPQHF.

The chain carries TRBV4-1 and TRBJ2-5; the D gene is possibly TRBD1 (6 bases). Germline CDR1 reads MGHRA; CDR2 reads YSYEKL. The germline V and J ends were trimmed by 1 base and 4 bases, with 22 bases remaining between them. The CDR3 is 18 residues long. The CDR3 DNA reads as TGCGCCAGCAGCCAAGGCCTACAACGCAGGGGTTTAGGAGAGACCCAGTACTTC. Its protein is CASSQGLQRRGLGETQYF.

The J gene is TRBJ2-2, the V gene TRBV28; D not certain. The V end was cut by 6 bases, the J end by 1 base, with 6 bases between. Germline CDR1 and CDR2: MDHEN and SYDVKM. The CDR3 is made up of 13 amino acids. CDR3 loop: CASSPVNTGELFF. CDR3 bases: TGTGCCAGCAGCCCCGTGAACACCGGGGAGCTGTTTTTT.

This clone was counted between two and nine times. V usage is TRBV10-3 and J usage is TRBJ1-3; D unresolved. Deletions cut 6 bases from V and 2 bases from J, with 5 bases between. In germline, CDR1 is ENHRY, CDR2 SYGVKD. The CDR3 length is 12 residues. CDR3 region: CAISAAGNTIYF. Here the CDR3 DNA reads TGTGCCATCAGCGCAGCTGGAAACACCATATATTTT.

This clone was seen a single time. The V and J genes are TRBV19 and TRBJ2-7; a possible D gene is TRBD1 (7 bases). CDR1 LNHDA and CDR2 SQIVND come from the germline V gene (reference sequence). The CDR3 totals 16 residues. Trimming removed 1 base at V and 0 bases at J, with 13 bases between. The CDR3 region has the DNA TGTGCCAGTAGTATAGTTGCGGGACAGAGCTCCTACGAGCAGTACTTC. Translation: CASSIVAGQSSYEQYF.

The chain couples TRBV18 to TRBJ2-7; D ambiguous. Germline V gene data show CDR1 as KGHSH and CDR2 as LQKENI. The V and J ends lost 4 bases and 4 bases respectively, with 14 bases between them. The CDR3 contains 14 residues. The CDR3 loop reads CASSLSSGSYEQYF. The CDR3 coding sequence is TGTGCCAGCTCACTTAGTTCAGGAAGTTACGAGCAGTACTTC.

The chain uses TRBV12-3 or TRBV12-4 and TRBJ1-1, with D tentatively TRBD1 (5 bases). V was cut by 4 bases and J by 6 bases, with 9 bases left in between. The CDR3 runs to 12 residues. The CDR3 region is CASSWGTPEAFF. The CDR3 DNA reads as TGTGCCAGCAGTTGGGGCACCCCTGAAGCTTTCTTT.